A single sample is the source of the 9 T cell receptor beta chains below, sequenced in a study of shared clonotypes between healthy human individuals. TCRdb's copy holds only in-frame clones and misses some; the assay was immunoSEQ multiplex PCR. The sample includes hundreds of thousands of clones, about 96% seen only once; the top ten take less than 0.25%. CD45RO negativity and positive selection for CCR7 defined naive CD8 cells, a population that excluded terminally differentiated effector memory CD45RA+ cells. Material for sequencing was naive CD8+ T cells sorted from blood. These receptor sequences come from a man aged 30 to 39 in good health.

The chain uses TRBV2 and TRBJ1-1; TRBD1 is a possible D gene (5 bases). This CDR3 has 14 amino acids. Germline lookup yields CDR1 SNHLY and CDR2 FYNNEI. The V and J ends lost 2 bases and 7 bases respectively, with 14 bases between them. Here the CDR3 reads CASSEFRGRDEAFF. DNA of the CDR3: TGTGCCAGCAGTGAATTTCGGGGCAGGGATGAAGCTTTCTTT.

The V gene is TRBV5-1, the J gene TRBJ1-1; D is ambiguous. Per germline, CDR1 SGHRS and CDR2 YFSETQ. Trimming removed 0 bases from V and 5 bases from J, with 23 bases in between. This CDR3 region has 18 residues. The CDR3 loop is CASSLVSGFQSVRTEAFF. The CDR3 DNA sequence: TGCGCCAGCAGCTTGGTGTCCGGTTTTCAGAGTGTAAGGACTGAAGCTTTCTTT. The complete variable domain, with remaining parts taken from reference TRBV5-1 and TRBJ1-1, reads KAGVTQTPRYLIKTRGQQVTLSCSPISGHRSVSWYQQTPGQGLQFLFEYFSETQRNKGNFPGRFSGRQFSNSRSEMNVSTLELGDSALYLCASSLVSGFQSVRTEAFFGQGTRLTVV.

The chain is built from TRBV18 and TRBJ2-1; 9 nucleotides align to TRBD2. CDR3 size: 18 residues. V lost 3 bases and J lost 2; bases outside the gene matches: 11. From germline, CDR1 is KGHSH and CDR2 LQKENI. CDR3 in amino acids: CASSPGEREVLAYNEQFF. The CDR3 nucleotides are TGTGCCAGCTCACCCGGAGAGCGGGAGGTGTTGGCCTACAATGAGCAGTTCTTC.

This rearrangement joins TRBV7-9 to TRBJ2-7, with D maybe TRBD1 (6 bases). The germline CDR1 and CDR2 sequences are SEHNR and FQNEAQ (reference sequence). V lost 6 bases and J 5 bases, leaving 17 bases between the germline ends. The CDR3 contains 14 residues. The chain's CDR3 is CASSTLNRVHEQYF. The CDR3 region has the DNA TGTGCCAGCAGTACTCTGAACAGGGTCCACGAGCAGTACTTC.

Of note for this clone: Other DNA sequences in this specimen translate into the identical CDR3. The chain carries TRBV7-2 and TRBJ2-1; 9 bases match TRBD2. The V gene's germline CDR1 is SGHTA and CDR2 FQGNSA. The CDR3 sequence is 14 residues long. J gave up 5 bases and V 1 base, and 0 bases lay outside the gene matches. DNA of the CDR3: TGTGCCAGCAGCTTAGTAGCGGGAGACAATGAGCAGTTCTTC. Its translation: CASSLVAGDNEQFF.

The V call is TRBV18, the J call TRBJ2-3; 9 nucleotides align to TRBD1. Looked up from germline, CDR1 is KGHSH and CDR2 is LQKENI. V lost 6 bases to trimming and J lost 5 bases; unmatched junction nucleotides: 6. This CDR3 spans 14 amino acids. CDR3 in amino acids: CASSAGTGRDTQYF. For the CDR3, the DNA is TGTGCCAGCTCGGCCGGGACAGGGAGAGATACGCAGTATTTT. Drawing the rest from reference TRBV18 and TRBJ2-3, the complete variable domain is NAGVMQNPRHLVRRRGQEARLRCSPMKGHSHVYWYRQLPEEGLKFMVYLQKENIIDESGMPKERFSAEFPKEGPSILRIQQVVRGDSAAYFCASSAGTGRDTQYFGPGTRLTVL.

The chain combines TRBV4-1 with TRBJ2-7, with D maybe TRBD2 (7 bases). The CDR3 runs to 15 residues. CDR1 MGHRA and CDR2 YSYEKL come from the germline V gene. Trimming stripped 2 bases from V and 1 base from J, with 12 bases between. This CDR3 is CASSQLQGGSYEQYF. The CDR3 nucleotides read TGCGCCAGCAGCCAATTACAGGGAGGGTCCTACGAGCAGTACTTC.

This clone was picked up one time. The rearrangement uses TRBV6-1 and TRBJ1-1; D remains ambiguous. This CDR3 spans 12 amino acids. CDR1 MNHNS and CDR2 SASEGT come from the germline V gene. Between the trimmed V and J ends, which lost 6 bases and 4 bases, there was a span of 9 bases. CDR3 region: CASRKGGTEAFF. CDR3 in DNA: TGTGCCAGCAGGAAGGGAGGCACTGAAGCTTTCTTT.

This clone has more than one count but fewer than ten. CDR3 DNA: TGCGCCGCCTCAGCCGTGCCGGGAGTTGGGTCTGATGAGCAGTTCTTC. Protein sequence: CAASAVPGVGSDEQFF. J is TRBJ2-1 and V is TRBV10-1; perhaps TRBD2 as D (6 bases). The CDR3 is made up of 16 amino acids. With 11 bases removed from V and 8 bases from J, the gap between germline ends came to 28 bases. Germline V gene lookup returns CDR1 WNHNN and CDR2 SYGVQD (reference sequence).